This T cell receptor beta chain was recovered during a study of blood T cell repertoires in COVID-19. Study background: Sites across the United States, Italy and Spain contributed samples from acute and convalescent COVID-19.

The germline V gene encodes CDR1 SGHNT and CDR2 YYREEE (reference sequence). The ends lost 4 bases at V and 1 base at J; junction bases unmatched: 8. CDR3 length equals 16 residues. Clones were sequenced by immunoSEQ multiplex PCR, and TCRdb holds only the in-frame ones, with some missing. In the table there are 250,000 to 400,000 clones, roughly 90% of which are singletons. The chain uses TRBV5-4 and TRBJ2-3, with 8 nucleotides matching TRBD2. The origin of this receptor is a man in his sixties who had recovered from COVID-19. The material sequenced was PBMCs or T cells enriched from blood (not recorded which). CDR3 sequence reads: CASSPRLASGTDTQYF. CDR3 nucleotide sequence: TGTGCCAGCAGCCCCCGACTAGCGAGCGGCACAGATACGCAGTATTTT.